Listed here is a single TCR beta chain. Seattle's enrolled individuals joined amid active infection and were then monitored longitudinally. The data originate from a study of blood T cell repertoires in COVID-19. Study-level background: Some COVID-19 samples were acute and others convalescent; all came from the United States, Italy and Spain. From T cells, B-cell-depleted T cells, or PBMCs came the material, which was cDNA or gDNA.

Data came from immunoSEQ multiplex PCR; TCRdb stores just in-frame clones and leaves some out. The sample holds over 450,000 clones, 85% to 90% seen once. Per the germline V gene, CDR1 is LGHDT and CDR2 is YNNKEL (reference sequence). The V gene end was trimmed by 0 bases and the J gene end by 2 bases; junction bases not matched to a gene: 13. This CDR3 comprises 19 residues. The chain links TRBV3-1 (or the pseudogene TRBV3-2) to TRBJ2-7; 10 bases agree with TRBD2. The sequenced sample was peripheral blood. This receptor was obtained from a woman aged 50 to 65 with COVID-19, enrolled during active disease. CDR3 protein: CASSQDTESGGDRPYEQYF. CDR3 bases: TGTGCCAGCAGCCAAGATACCGAAAGCGGGGGGGACAGACCCTACGAGCAGTACTTC.